Detailed here is one T cell receptor (beta chain). The antigen is not known. These data come from a study of shared clonotypes between healthy human individuals. Whole-study findings and limits: Compared with clonotypes that all four donors shared, non-shared clonotypes had lower generation probabilities. Clonotype sharing across a few donors was observed for around 5.1% of naive CD4 clonotypes.

CDR3 size: 15 residues. Germline values: CDR1 MDHEN, CDR2 SYDVKM. Trimming removed 2 bases at V and 3 bases at J, with 14 bases between. Measured with immunoSEQ multiplex PCR; TCRdb has only the in-frame clones, and not every one. The sample contains some 2.3 million clones, 90% to 95% of which appear only once. Sequencing was done on a sample of naive CD4+ T cells from PBMCs. The subset was: CD45RA+ positively selected. The TCR originated in a young man in good health. Some clones in this sample may be carry-over from other donors' samples. The chain carries TRBV28 and TRBJ2-7; D gene ambiguous. The CDR3 DNA sequence: TGTGCCAGCAGTTTAAGAGAGTGGTCCCTCTACGAGCAGTACTTC. As protein: CASSLREWSLYEQYF.